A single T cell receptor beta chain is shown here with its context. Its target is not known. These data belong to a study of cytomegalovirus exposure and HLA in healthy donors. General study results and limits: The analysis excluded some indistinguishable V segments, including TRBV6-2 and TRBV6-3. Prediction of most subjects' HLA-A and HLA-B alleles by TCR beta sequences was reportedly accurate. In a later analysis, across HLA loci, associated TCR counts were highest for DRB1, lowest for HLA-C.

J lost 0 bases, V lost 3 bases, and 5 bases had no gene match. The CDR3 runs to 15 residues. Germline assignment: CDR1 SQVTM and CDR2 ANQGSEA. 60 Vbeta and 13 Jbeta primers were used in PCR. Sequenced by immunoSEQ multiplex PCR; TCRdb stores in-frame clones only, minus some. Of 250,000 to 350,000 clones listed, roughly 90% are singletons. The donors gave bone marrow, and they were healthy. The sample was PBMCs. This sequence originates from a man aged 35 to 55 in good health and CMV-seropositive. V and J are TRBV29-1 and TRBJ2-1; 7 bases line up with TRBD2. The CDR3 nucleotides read TGCAGCGTTGATGGGCGGGAGCACTCCTACAATGAGCAGTTCTTC. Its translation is CSVDGREHSYNEQFF.